This T cell receptor (beta chain) is drawn from a study of T cell responses to AZD1222 COVID-19 vaccine. Study summary: Combined were second doses at about 4 or about 12 weeks. Broader study findings: Donors in the cohort were predominantly white British and more often female, and clonal diversity was possibly underestimated.

V was clipped by 11 bases and J by 2 bases, with 21 bases between them. This CDR3 has 16 amino acids. The germline CDR1 and CDR2 sequences are SEHNR and FQNEAQ (reference sequence). The data were produced by immunoSEQ multiplex PCR, yet TCRdb's version contains in-frame clones alone and is incomplete. This table has more than 85,000 clones, approximately 90% appearing once. As regards this clone: Its antigen is as yet unknown.

This chain links TRBV7-9 with TRBJ1-4, with TRBD1 as a possible D gene (5 bases). The starting material was peripheral blood, obtained on day 0 of AZD1222 vaccination. This TCR was recovered from an adult in good health. CDR3 sequence (DNA): TGTGCCGGCAATTTGGGGGGGATTGAGACTAATGAAAAACTGTTTTTT. Residues: CAGNLGGIETNEKLFF.